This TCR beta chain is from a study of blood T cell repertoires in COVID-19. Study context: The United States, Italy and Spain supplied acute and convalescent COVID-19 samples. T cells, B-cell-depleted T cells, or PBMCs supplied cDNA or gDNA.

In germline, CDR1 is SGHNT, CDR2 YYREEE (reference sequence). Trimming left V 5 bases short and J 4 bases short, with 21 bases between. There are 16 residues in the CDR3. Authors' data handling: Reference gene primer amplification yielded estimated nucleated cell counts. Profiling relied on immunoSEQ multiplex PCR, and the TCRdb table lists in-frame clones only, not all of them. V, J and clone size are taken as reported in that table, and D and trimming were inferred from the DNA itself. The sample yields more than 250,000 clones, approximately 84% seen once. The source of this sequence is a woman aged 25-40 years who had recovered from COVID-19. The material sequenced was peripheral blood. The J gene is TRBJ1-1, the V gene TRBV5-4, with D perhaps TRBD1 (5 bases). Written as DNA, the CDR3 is TGTGCCAGCAGATCCACGGGGGGTAGGGGTGGCACTGAAGCTTTCTTT. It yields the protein CASRSTGGRGGTEAFF.